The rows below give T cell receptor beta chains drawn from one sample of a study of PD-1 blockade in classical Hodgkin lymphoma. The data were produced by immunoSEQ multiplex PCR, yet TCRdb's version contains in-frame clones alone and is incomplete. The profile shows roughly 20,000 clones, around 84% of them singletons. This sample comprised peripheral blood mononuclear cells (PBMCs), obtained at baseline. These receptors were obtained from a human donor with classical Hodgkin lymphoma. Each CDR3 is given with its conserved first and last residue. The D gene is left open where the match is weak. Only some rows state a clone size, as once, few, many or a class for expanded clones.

CASSGTGGSQPQHF TGTGCCAGCAGCGGGACAGGGGGTAGTCAGCCCCAGCATTTT TRBV28 TRBD1 - TRBJ1-5
CSVGRGEDNYGYTF TGCAGCGTTGGGCGGGGGGAGGATAACTATGGCTACACCTTC TRBV29-1 - - TRBJ1-2
CASSNRGTRANYGYTF TGTGCCAGTAGCAATAGGGGGACACGAGCTAACTATGGCTACACCTTC TRBV19 - - TRBJ1-2
CASSPTGSNAFF TGTGCCAGCAGTCCCACAGGGAGTAATGCTTTCTTT TRBV27 - few TRBJ1-1
CASTLGDRARGYTF TGTGCCAGCACTCTCGGGGACAGGGCAAGGGGCTACACCTTC TRBV28 TRBD1 - TRBJ1-2
CASSLAISGGRNIQYF TGTGCCAGCAGCCTAGCTATTAGCGGGGGGAGAAACATTCAGTACTTC TRBV4-2 TRBD2 - TRBJ2-4
CASSPGTAEAFF TGTGCCAGCAGCCCTGGCACAGCGGAAGCTTTCTTT TRBV9 - - TRBJ1-1
CASSQGPSPSGYTF TGCGCCAGCAGCCAAGGACCGTCACCTAGTGGCTACACCTTC TRBV4-1 - - TRBJ1-2
CASSLALGGEGTEAFF TGTGCCAGCAGCTTAGCGCTTGGGGGCGAGGGCACTGAAGCTTTCTTT TRBV7-6 - - TRBJ1-1
CASTTGIRLNEKLFF TGTGCCAGTACCACAGGGATAAGGCTTAATGAAAAACTGTTTTTT TRBV19 - - TRBJ1-4
CASSLIAGGQPQHF TGTGCCAGCAGCCTAATCGCAGGGGGTCAGCCCCAGCATTTT TRBV7-2 TRBD1 - TRBJ1-5
CASSEFYTSAYF TGTGCCAGCAGTGAATTTTACACTAGCGCCTACTTC TRBV2 TRBD2 - TRBJ2-5
CASSLATAGGQETQYF TGTGCCAGCAGCTTAGCGACGGCGGGGGGGCAAGAGACCCAGTACTTC TRBV7-2 TRBD2 - TRBJ2-5
CSVRRQSDTQYF TGCAGCGTTCGTAGGCAGTCAGATACGCAGTATTTT TRBV29-1 - - TRBJ2-3
CASRRQGAYQPQHF TGTGCCAGTAGACGACAGGGAGCTTATCAGCCCCAGCATTTT TRBV19 TRBD1 - TRBJ1-5
CASSPGTSGGSRDTQYF TGTGCCAGCAGTCCCGGGACTAGCGGGGGGTCAAGGGATACGCAGTATTTT TRBV28 TRBD2 - TRBJ2-3
CASSLAQGYGYTF TGTGCCAGCAGCTTAGCGCAGGGTTACGGCTACACCTTC TRBV7-2 - - TRBJ1-2
CASSQEYRPFSYEQYF TGCGCCAGCAGCCAAGAGTACAGGCCCTTCTCCTACGAGCAGTACTTC TRBV4-3 - once TRBJ2-7
CASSLTSVEQYF TGTGCCAGCAGCTTGACTAGCGTCGAGCAGTACTTC TRBV5-6 TRBD2 - TRBJ2-7
CASSLGDFTGVAGETQYF TGTGCCAGCAGCTTAGGGGACTTTACAGGGGTAGCGGGAGAGACCCAGTACTTC TRBV7-2 - - TRBJ2-5
CASSFLGTSGVSDTQYF TGTGCCAGCAGTTTCCTCGGGACTAGCGGGGTTTCAGATACGCAGTATTTT TRBV7-8 TRBD2 once TRBJ2-3
CASSSRIDIQYF TGTGCCAGCAGCTCACGAATTGACATTCAGTACTTC TRBV7-2 - - TRBJ2-4
CSVGISYEQYF TGCAGCGTTGGCATATCCTACGAGCAGTACTTC TRBV29-1 - - TRBJ2-7
CASSPRGQLWAFF TGTGCCAGCAGCCCACGGGGGCAGTTGTGGGCTTTCTTT TRBV7-2 - - TRBJ1-1
CASSQEGRFSYEQYF TGTGCCAGCAGCCAAGAAGGGCGGTTCTCCTACGAGCAGTACTTC TRBV14 - once TRBJ2-7
CASSQDRGQVSYEQYF TGCGCCAGCAGCCAAGACAGGGGGCAAGTTTCCTACGAGCAGTACTTC TRBV4-3 TRBD1 - TRBJ2-7